This T cell receptor (beta chain) is from a study of blood T cell repertoires in COVID-19. Study as a whole: Spain, Italy and the United States supplied samples that represented acute and convalescent COVID-19. PBMCs, B-cell-depleted T cells, or T cells provided the cDNA or gDNA that made up the material.

The germline gives CDR1 LNHDA, CDR2 SQIVND (reference sequence). Trimming cost V 7 bases and J 4 bases; bases outside gene matches: 15. The CDR3 runs to 18 residues. Profiled with immunoSEQ multiplex PCR; TCRdb holds only in-frame clones, not every one. The data show about 160,000 clones, roughly 85% seen once. V usage is TRBV19 and J usage is TRBJ1-5; 11 bases agree with TRBD1. Sequencing input: peripheral blood. This TCR derives from a human donor with acute or convalescent COVID-19. The donor label of this sample is uncertain. The CDR3, as DNA: TGTGCCAGTACCACGCGCGGACAGGGGGCCCTATATAATCAGCCCCAGCATTTT. Translating it yields CASTTRGQGALYNQPQHF. Complete variable domain (other parts from reference TRBV19 and TRBJ1-5): DGGITQSPKYLFRKEGQNVTLSCEQNLNHDAMYWYRQDPGQGLRLIYYSQIVNDFQKGDIAEGYSVSREKKESFPLTVTSAQKNPTAFYLCASTTRGQGALYNQPQHFGDGTRLSIL.